The clone carrying this T cell receptor (beta chain) came up a few times. This entry belongs to a study of blood T cell repertoires in COVID-19. This CDR3 is built from 14 residues. Per germline, CDR1 SGHRS and CDR2 YFSETQ. V was clipped by 5 bases and J by 10 bases; unmatched bases: 11. Some clones are missing from TCRdb's copy, which holds only in-frame ones; the method was immunoSEQ multiplex PCR. This sample has about 210,000 clones, with approximately 75% found just once. Sequenced: PBMCs or T cells enriched from blood (not recorded which). The TCR comes from a middle-aged man who had recovered from COVID-19. The chain links TRBV5-1 to TRBJ2-1; TRBD2 matches 8 bases. The CDR3 DNA follows: TGCGCCAGCAGTGGAACGGGAGGGAGCATCGAGCAGTTCTTC. It yields the protein CASSGTGGSIEQFF.